The 12 T cell receptor beta chains given below trace back to one sample, sequenced in a study of T cell repertoires and Cas9 in healthy adults (dated by TCRdb to between 2018 and 2020). The library came from the immunoSEQ multiplex PCR assay. TCRdb's version of the immuneACCESS table is confined to in-frame rearrangements and falls short of the full clone set. An unresolved V gene accounts for under half of the shortfall where checked; the remainder is of unknown origin. The sample has approximately 22,000 clones on record, roughly 90% of them singletons. About 0.69% of the sample is taken by the ten largest. Sequences were obtained from CD4+ effector T cells (CD127+, CD25-, CD137-, CD154-) from PBMCs; culture status not recorded. Receptors were obtained from a human donor in good health.

The V call is TRBV7-2, the J call TRBJ2-5; no clear D. The V gene lost 1 base and the J gene lost 5 bases, with 5 bases spanning the gap. The germline gives CDR1 SGHTA, CDR2 FQGNSA. This CDR3 spans 12 amino acids. The CDR3 region is CASSLERETQYF. Here the CDR3 DNA reads TGTGCCAGCAGCTTAGAGCGCGAGACCCAGTACTTC.

Here the CDR3 reads CASSALDRTSFSGNTIYF. DNA for the CDR3: TGTGCCAGCAGTGCTCTCGACAGGACTAGTTTCTCTGGAAACACCATATATTTT. The chain couples TRBV2 to TRBJ1-3, with D perhaps TRBD1 (6 bases). The CDR3 consists of 18 residues. The V end was cut by 4 bases, the J end by 0 bases, with 19 bases between. Germline V gene sequence: CDR1 SNHLY, CDR2 FYNNEI.

The rearrangement uses TRBV6-5 and TRBJ1-2; perhaps TRBD1 as D (6 bases). Trimming took off 9 bases at V and 2 bases at J, with 13 bases between the two ends. The CDR3 contains 13 residues. CDR1 is MNHEY, CDR2 SVGAGI, per germline. CDR3 protein: CASRLTGNYGYTF. The DNA for the CDR3 is TGTGCCAGTAGATTGACAGGAAACTATGGCTACACCTTC.

In this sample, this clone turned up a few times. The V call is TRBV2, the J call TRBJ2-7, with 13 bases aligning to TRBD2. The CDR3 runs 17 residues. J gave up 2 bases and V 0 bases, and 4 bases lay outside the gene matches. Germline V lookup: CDR1 SNHLY, CDR2 FYNNEI. This CDR3 is CASSEALGLAGTYEQYF. The CDR3 coding sequence is TGTGCCAGCAGTGAAGCGTTGGGACTAGCGGGGACCTACGAGCAGTACTTC. Combining the CDR3 with reference TRBV2 and TRBJ2-7 gives the whole variable domain EPEVTQTPSHQVTQMGQEVILRCVPISNHLYFYWYRQILGQKVEFLVSFYNNEISEKSEIFDDQFSVERPDGSNFTLKIRSTKLEDSAMYFCASSEALGLAGTYEQYFGPGTRLTVT.

The J gene is TRBJ2-3, the V gene TRBV4-1, with TRBD1 matching over 11 bases. The CDR3 length is 18 residues. The V segment lost 4 bases and the J segment 1 base; nucleotides outside the gene matches: 10. Germline CDR1 reads MGHRA; CDR2 reads YSYEKL. The CDR3 sequence is CASSPDRGLTGRTDTQYF. The DNA for the CDR3 is TGCGCCAGCAGCCCGGACAGGGGGCTGACTGGCCGCACAGATACGCAGTATTTT.

This clone was detected only once. The J gene is TRBJ1-6, the V gene TRBV19; no reliable D call. The length of the CDR3 is 18 residues. Germline loops: CDR1 LNHDA, CDR2 SQIVND (reference sequence). The V end lost 5 bases, the J end lost 0 bases, and 17 bases lay between the germline ends. CDR3 DNA sequence: TGTGCCAGTAGTCACGGGCTGGACGTTAGCTCCTATAATTCACCCCTCCACTTT. Translation: CASSHGLDVSSYNSPLHF.

This chain joins TRBV6-6 and TRBJ1-2, with D possibly matching TRBD1 (5 bases). The CDR3 runs to 16 residues. Germline values: CDR1 MNHNY, CDR2 SVGAGI (reference sequence). V dropped 6 bases and J dropped 0 bases, with 17 bases sitting between them. In nucleotides, the CDR3 is TGTGCCAGCAGATCGGCCCTTCAGGGAGCTAACTATGGCTACACCTTC. It encodes CASRSALQGANYGYTF.

V usage is TRBV9 and J usage is TRBJ1-6; unclear D gene. Germline CDR1 reads SGDLS; CDR2 reads YYNGEE. V dropped 0 bases and J dropped 6 bases, with 7 bases sitting between them. There are 14 residues in the CDR3. Here the CDR3 DNA reads TGTGCCAGCAGCGTAGGTCAGACTAATTCACCCCTCCACTTT. Amino acid sequence: CASSVGQTNSPLHF.

The CDR3 sequence is CASSLRTGVNNEQFF. DNA for the CDR3: TGTGCCAGCAGCCTGCGGACAGGGGTGAACAATGAGCAGTTCTTC. The rearrangement joins TRBV9 to TRBJ2-1; 9 bases map to TRBD1. The CDR3 is 15 residues long. Germline CDR1 is SGDLS and CDR2 is YYNGEE. With 4 bases clipped from V and 5 bases from J, the junction kept 7 bases outside the gene matches.

The chain is built from TRBV5-1 and TRBJ2-7; TRBD2 is a possible D gene (7 bases). The J call is doubtful: the DNA matches TRBJ2-1 better. CDR1 is SGHRS, CDR2 YFSETQ, per germline. The CDR3 sequence is 14 residues long. The CDR3 here is CASSLRGASNEQFF. The DNA of the CDR3 is TGCGCCAGCAGCTTGCGGGGGGCCAGTAATGAGCAGTTCTTC.

The chain couples TRBV19 to TRBJ2-3, with D possibly TRBD2 on 5 matching bases. The CDR3 is 13 residues long. The germline V gene encodes CDR1 LNHDA and CDR2 SQIVND (reference sequence). V lost 5 bases and J 3 bases, leaving 9 bases between the germline ends. The DNA for the CDR3 is TGTGCCAGTAGTTTCCGGAGGACAGATACGCAGTATTTT. Its translation is CASSFRRTDTQYF. The full variable domain, in which reference TRBV19 and TRBJ2-3 provide the parts outside the CDR3, is DGGITQSPKYLFRKEGQNVTLSCEQNLNHDAMYWYRQDPGQGLRLIYYSQIVNDFQKGDIAEGYSVSREKKESFPLTVTSAQKNPTAFYLCASSFRRTDTQYFGPGTRLTVL.

V and J are TRBV14 and TRBJ2-3; unclear D gene. This CDR3 comprises 13 residues. The V gene's germline CDR1 is SGHDN and CDR2 FVKESK. Trimming took off 4 bases at V and 4 bases at J, with 9 bases between the two ends. This chain's CDR3 is CASSPRTADTQYF. CDR3 coding DNA: TGTGCCAGCAGCCCCAGGACGGCAGATACGCAGTATTTT.